This is a list of T cell receptor beta chains from one sample in a study of blood T cell repertoires in COVID-19. Clones were read by immunoSEQ multiplex PCR, and TCRdb kept only the in-frame ones, dropping some. The sample has around 270,000 clones, over 75% seen once. Sequenced input: PBMCs or T cells enriched from blood (not recorded which). The origin of the receptors is a middle-aged woman who had been exposed to COVID-19. Each CDR3 is given with its conserved first and last residue. The order of the fields is V gene, J gene, D gene, clone size, CDR3 DNA, CDR3 protein. A D gene is named only where the DNA matches it firmly. A row's size may be missing; if present it is once, few, many or a size class.

V: TRBV7-2; J: TRBJ2-4; D: NA; size: NA; DNA: TGTGCCAGCAGCTTATCCTTAGCCAAAAACATTCAGTACTTC; CDR3: CASSLSLAKNIQYF
V: TRBV7-2; J: TRBJ1-2; D: TRBD1; size: NA; DNA: TGTGCCAGCAGCTCACGGACAGGGGTGGATGGCTACACCTTC; CDR3: CASSSRTGVDGYTF
V: TRBV7-6; J: TRBJ2-1; D: TRBD2; size: few; DNA: TGTGCCAGCAGCCCCCCTCTTGAGAGCGGGATCTACAATGAGCAGTTCTTC; CDR3: CASSPPLESGIYNEQFF
V: TRBV3-1/TRBV3-2; J: TRBJ1-6; D: NA; size: NA; DNA: TGTGCCAGCAGCCAAGTAGCGGGGAGACATAATTCACCCCTCCACTTT; CDR3: CASSQVAGRHNSPLHF
V: TRBV7-6; J: TRBJ1-4; D: NA; size: NA; DNA: TGTGCCAGCAGCTTAGGATCGGGGAGAGAAAAACTGTTTTTT; CDR3: CASSLGSGREKLFF
V: TRBV6-5; J: TRBJ2-6; D: NA; size: NA; DNA: TGTGCCAGCATGGGGGCTAACGGGGCCAACGTCCTGACTTTC; CDR3: CASMGANGANVLTF
V: TRBV4-3; J: TRBJ1-1; D: NA; size: NA; DNA: TGCGCCAGCAGCCCCCACGGGGGGCGAGGCGCTGAAGCTTTCTTT; CDR3: CASSPHGGRGAEAFF
V: TRBV7-9; J: TRBJ1-3; D: TRBD1; size: NA; DNA: TGTGCCAGCAGCTTCGGCCCGCCGACAGGGGGATCTGGAAACACCATATATTTT; CDR3: CASSFGPPTGGSGNTIYF
V: TRBV6-5; J: TRBJ1-2; D: NA; size: once; DNA: TGTGCCAGCAGTCCCGACAGTTTTTTGGGCTACACCTTC; CDR3: CASSPDSFLGYTF
V: TRBV27; J: TRBJ1-2; D: NA; size: NA; DNA: TGTGCCAGCAGTTTATCCCGTCAGGGAAATGGGGGCTACACCTTC; CDR3: CASSLSRQGNGGYTF
V: TRBV9; J: TRBJ2-1; D: NA; size: many; DNA: TGTGCCAGCAGCGTCTCAGGGCGTTACAATGAGCAGTTCTTC; CDR3: CASSVSGRYNEQFF
V: TRBV19; J: TRBJ2-6; D: TRBD1; size: NA; DNA: TGTGCCAGTAGTAGGGGGCGTCCGGGACAGGGAGTAACTGGGGCCAACGTCCTGACTTTC; CDR3: CASSRGRPGQGVTGANVLTF
V: TRBV4-3; J: TRBJ2-3; D: TRBD2; size: NA; DNA: TGCGCCAGCAGCCAAGATGCTAGCGGGATACCCCAGTATTTT; CDR3: CASSQDASGIPQYF
V: TRBV30; J: TRBJ1-1; D: NA; size: NA; DNA: TGTGCCTGGAGTGTATTGGGGGCAGGGGACACTGAAGCTTTCTTT; CDR3: CAWSVLGAGDTEAFF
V: TRBV19; J: TRBJ2-1; D: TRBD2; size: once; DNA: TGTGCCAGTAGTATTGAGGGAGGGCGAAATGAGCAGTTCTTC; CDR3: CASSIEGGRNEQFF
V: TRBV28; J: TRBJ1-5; D: TRBD1; size: NA; DNA: TGTGCCAGCAGTTTATTAGGGACAGGGTATAGCAATCAGCCCCAGCATTTT; CDR3: CASSLLGTGYSNQPQHF
V: TRBV6-1; J: TRBJ1-6; D: NA; size: NA; DNA: TGTGCCAGCAGTGAAGCACTCCGTGGTTGGTCCTATAATTCACCCCTCCACTTT; CDR3: CASSEALRGWSYNSPLHF
V: TRBV28; J: TRBJ1-5; D: TRBD1; size: NA; DNA: TGTGCCAGCCGACAGGGGGCTCGGCAGCCCCAGCATTTT; CDR3: CASRQGARQPQHF
V: TRBV12-3/TRBV12-4; J: TRBJ2-1; D: NA; size: few; DNA: TGTGCCAGCAGTGAGGGTTCCTACAATGAGCAGTTCTTC; CDR3: CASSEGSYNEQFF
V: TRBV11-2; J: TRBJ1-5; D: NA; size: NA; DNA: TGTGCCAGCAGCTTAGAACCGGATCAGCCCCAGCATTTT; CDR3: CASSLEPDQPQHF
V: TRBV3-1/TRBV3-2; J: TRBJ2-7; D: TRBD1; size: NA; DNA: TGTGCCAGCACCCCGGACAGGCCATCCTACGAGCAGTACTTC; CDR3: CASTPDRPSYEQYF
V: TRBV13; J: TRBJ1-1; D: NA; size: NA; DNA: TGTGCCAGCAGCGCCCGGACAGAGCTGGCTGAAGCTTTCTTT; CDR3: CASSARTELAEAFF
V: TRBV28; J: TRBJ1-6; D: NA; size: NA; DNA: TGTGCCAGCAGTCCTCAATCCGGCCAGGTCGAGAATTCACCCCTCCACTTT; CDR3: CASSPQSGQVENSPLHF
V: TRBV19; J: TRBJ1-1; D: NA; size: NA; DNA: TGTGCCAGCCAAGGGGCGGCTGAAGCTTTCTTT; CDR3: CASQGAAEAFF
V: TRBV4-3; J: TRBJ1-5; D: TRBD1; size: NA; DNA: TGCGCCAGCAGCCGGGGGACAGATAGCAATCAGCCCCAGCATTTT; CDR3: CASSRGTDSNQPQHF
V: TRBV21-1; J: TRBJ2-1; D: NA; size: NA; DNA: TGTGCCAGCAGCAAGAGGGGACAGGGGGACTACAATGAGCAGTTCTTC; CDR3: CASSKRGQGDYNEQFF
V: TRBV5-6; J: TRBJ2-5; D: NA; size: NA; DNA: TGTGCCAGCAGCTCCCGGGAGACCCAGTACTTC; CDR3: CASSSRETQYF
V: TRBV6-5; J: TRBJ1-2; D: NA; size: NA; DNA: TGTGCCAGCAGTCGACCCCCCCCGGGTAGTTATGGCTACACCTTC; CDR3: CASSRPPPGSYGYTF
V: TRBV4-1; J: TRBJ2-2; D: NA; size: NA; DNA: TGCGCCAGCAGCCAAGCCGCCCGGGGGACCGGGGAGCTGTTTTTT; CDR3: CASSQAARGTGELFF
V: TRBV24-1; J: TRBJ2-1; D: NA; size: NA; DNA: TGTGCCACCAGTGGCACGGGGGTCGTCTACAATGAGCAGTTCTTC; CDR3: CATSGTGVVYNEQFF
V: TRBV18; J: TRBJ2-1; D: TRBD1; size: few; DNA: TGTGCCAGCTCACCACCCGGGACAGGGAGGGTCCCGTTCTTC; CDR3: CASSPPGTGRVPFF
V: TRBV24-1; J: TRBJ2-3; D: TRBD2; size: once; DNA: TGTGCCACCAGTAGAGCGGGAAGAGGGGATACGCAGTATTTT; CDR3: CATSRAGRGDTQYF
V: TRBV19; J: TRBJ1-5; D: NA; size: NA; DNA: TGTGCCAGTAGTCGACAGACAAATCAGCCCCAGCATTTT; CDR3: CASSRQTNQPQHF
V: TRBV25-1; J: TRBJ2-5; D: TRBD1; size: NA; DNA: TGTGCCACCACCGGACAGGGAGAGACCCAGTACTTC; CDR3: CATTGQGETQYF
V: TRBV6-1; J: TRBJ1-3; D: NA; size: once; DNA: TGTGCCAGCATCTCAGGGAGGGTACCTGGAAACACCATATATTTT; CDR3: CASISGRVPGNTIYF
V: TRBV24-1; J: TRBJ1-2; D: NA; size: NA; DNA: TGTGCCACCAGTGATTCCCGTGGAGGATACGCTAACTATGGCTACACCTTC; CDR3: CATSDSRGGYANYGYTF
V: TRBV5-1; J: TRBJ2-1; D: NA; size: NA; DNA: TGTGCCAGCAGCTTGGAAGAGGGTGAGCAGTTCTTC; CDR3: CASSLEEGEQFF